This T cell receptor beta chain was found in a study of blood T cell repertoires in COVID-19. Study details: COVID-19 samples from acute and convalescent phases originated in the United States, Italy and Spain. The analysed material was cDNA or gDNA that came from T cells, B-cell-depleted T cells, or PBMCs.

Measured with immunoSEQ multiplex PCR; TCRdb has only the in-frame clones, and not every one. This sample has 100,000 to 150,000 clones, with over 75% found just once. Trimming took off 3 bases at V and 5 bases at J, with 17 bases between the two ends. The CDR3 has 16 amino acids. CDR1 is ENHRY, CDR2 SYGVKD, per germline. The sequenced sample was peripheral blood. This TCR derives from a man aged 80 or over with active or convalescent COVID-19. This chain connects TRBV10-3 to TRBJ2-1; perhaps TRBD2 as D (5 bases). The CDR3 sequence: CAISDPVDSGHNEQFF. The CDR3 region has the DNA TGTGCCATCAGTGACCCGGTGGACTCTGGCCACAATGAGCAGTTCTTC.